This T cell receptor beta chain was captured in a study of response to subunit inactivated influenza vaccine. Points from the study as a whole: Authors suggested that a seasonal influenza vaccination recruits few new T cells each time.

A single record per CDR3 protein comes from TCRdb applying MiXCR to the RT-PCR reads. The repertoire consists of 300,000 to 350,000 distinct CDR3 sequences, with 20% to 25% occurring once and the leading ten covering roughly 10%. The CDR3 is made up of 12 amino acids. Germline CDR1 reads SQVTM; CDR2 reads ANQGSEA. V dropped 5 bases and J dropped 7; count of bases not matched to a gene: 3. Concerning this clonotype: No antigen is known for it.

The chain recombines TRBV29-1 with TRBJ2-1, with 9 bases identical to TRBD2. The clonotype was recovered from a man aged 50 to 69 who received an inactivated influenza vaccine. Sample: PBMCs from blood, taken approximately 20 months after vaccination. CDR3 in DNA: TGCAGCGTTCAGACTAGCGGAAATGAGCAGTTCTTC. The encoded protein is CSVQTSGNEQFF.